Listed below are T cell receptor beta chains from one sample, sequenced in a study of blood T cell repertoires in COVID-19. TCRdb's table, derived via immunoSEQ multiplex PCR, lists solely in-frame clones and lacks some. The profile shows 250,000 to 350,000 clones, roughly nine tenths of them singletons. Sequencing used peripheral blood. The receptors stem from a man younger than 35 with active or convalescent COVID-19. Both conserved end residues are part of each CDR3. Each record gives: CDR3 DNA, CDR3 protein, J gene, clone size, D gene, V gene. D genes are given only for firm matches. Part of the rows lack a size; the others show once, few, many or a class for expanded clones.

CDR3 DNA: TGCGCCAGCAGCCAAGAAGTGGGGGGTGGCACAGATACGCAGTATTTT
CDR3 protein: CASSQEVGGGTDTQYF
J gene: TRBJ2-3
clone size: -
D gene: -
V gene: TRBV4-3

CDR3 DNA: TGTGCCAGCAGCCCCCCCGGAGGAGGGGAGCAGTACTTC
CDR3 protein: CASSPPGGGEQYF
J gene: TRBJ2-7
clone size: -
D gene: -
V gene: TRBV13

CDR3 DNA: TGTGCCAGCAGCTCTTCCGGGACATTCTCCTACGAGCAGTACTTC
CDR3 protein: CASSSSGTFSYEQYF
J gene: TRBJ2-7
clone size: -
D gene: -
V gene: TRBV7-8

CDR3 DNA: TGTGCCAGCAGACCCACAGGGGACACTGAAGCTTTCTTT
CDR3 protein: CASRPTGDTEAFF
J gene: TRBJ1-1
clone size: -
D gene: TRBD1
V gene: TRBV4-2

CDR3 DNA: TGTGCCAGCAGCAGGGGTTACAATGAGCAGTTCTTC
CDR3 protein: CASSRGYNEQFF
J gene: TRBJ2-1
clone size: -
D gene: -
V gene: TRBV5-4

CDR3 DNA: TGTGCCAGCAGCTTAGCGGGGCGAGGCTCTCATGAAAAACTGTTTTTT
CDR3 protein: CASSLAGRGSHEKLFF
J gene: TRBJ1-4
clone size: -
D gene: -
V gene: TRBV7-6

CDR3 DNA: TGTGCCAGCAGTTATGTGGGGCGCTTTGGCTATGGCTACACCTTC
CDR3 protein: CASSYVGRFGYGYTF
J gene: TRBJ1-2
clone size: -
D gene: -
V gene: TRBV28

CDR3 DNA: TGTGCCAGCAGAAACGGGCGGGGAGGCTACACCTTC
CDR3 protein: CASRNGRGGYTF
J gene: TRBJ1-2
clone size: -
D gene: -
V gene: TRBV27

CDR3 DNA: TGTGCCAGCAGGGGGGGAGCCACTGGAAACACCATATATTTT
CDR3 protein: CASRGGATGNTIYF
J gene: TRBJ1-3
clone size: few
D gene: -
V gene: TRBV27

CDR3 DNA: TGTGCCAGCTCTTTACAGGGGGATGCAGATACGCAGTATTTT
CDR3 protein: CASSLQGDADTQYF
J gene: TRBJ2-3
clone size: -
D gene: TRBD1
V gene: TRBV18

CDR3 DNA: TGTGCCAGCAGCGCCTGGGACACTGCGAACACTGAAGCTTTCTTT
CDR3 protein: CASSAWDTANTEAFF
J gene: TRBJ1-1
clone size: -
D gene: -
V gene: TRBV9

CDR3 DNA: TGTGCCAGCAGGTATACGGGACACATCCAAGAGACCCAGTACTTC
CDR3 protein: CASRYTGHIQETQYF
J gene: TRBJ2-5
clone size: -
D gene: -
V gene: TRBV2

CDR3 DNA: TGTGCCACCAGTCTCGGTGAGTCTAACTATGGCTACACCTTC
CDR3 protein: CATSLGESNYGYTF
J gene: TRBJ1-2
clone size: -
D gene: -
V gene: TRBV24-1

CDR3 DNA: TGCGCCAGCAGCCAAGAGGGCAGCTTATTCTCTGGAAACACCATATATTTT
CDR3 protein: CASSQEGSLFSGNTIYF
J gene: TRBJ1-3
clone size: -
D gene: -
V gene: TRBV4-3

CDR3 DNA: TGCAGCGTTTTTATCCAGGGGGATACCGGGGAGCTGTTTTTT
CDR3 protein: CSVFIQGDTGELFF
J gene: TRBJ2-2
clone size: -
D gene: TRBD1
V gene: TRBV29-1

CDR3 DNA: TGTGCCAGCAGTGAGGGCACAGGGGGGTTTGGCTACACCTTC
CDR3 protein: CASSEGTGGFGYTF
J gene: TRBJ1-2
clone size: -
D gene: TRBD1
V gene: TRBV11-2

CDR3 DNA: TGCGCCAGCAGCCAAGGAAGGCGGGAGGGGCAAGAGACCCAGTACTTC
CDR3 protein: CASSQGRREGQETQYF
J gene: TRBJ2-5
clone size: once
D gene: TRBD2
V gene: TRBV4-1

CDR3 DNA: TGTGCCAGCAGCGTGGCAGGGGTCACAGATACGCAGTATTTT
CDR3 protein: CASSVAGVTDTQYF
J gene: TRBJ2-3
clone size: once
D gene: -
V gene: TRBV9

CDR3 DNA: TGTGCCAGCAGCTTAGAAGCGGGAGGGAGGGCGGATACGCAGTATTTT
CDR3 protein: CASSLEAGGRADTQYF
J gene: TRBJ2-3
clone size: -
D gene: TRBD2
V gene: TRBV11-2

CDR3 DNA: TGCGCCAGCAGCTGGGAGGGCTCCTACAATGAGCAGTTCTTC
CDR3 protein: CASSWEGSYNEQFF
J gene: TRBJ2-1
clone size: -
D gene: TRBD2
V gene: TRBV5-1

CDR3 DNA: TGTGCCAGCAGCTCCGGGACTGTTGACGGGGAGACCCAGTACTTC
CDR3 protein: CASSSGTVDGETQYF
J gene: TRBJ2-5
clone size: -
D gene: -
V gene: TRBV11-2

CDR3 DNA: TGTGCCAGCAGTCCTCCGGGACTAGCGGGAGATCTAAACGAGCAGTACTTC
CDR3 protein: CASSPPGLAGDLNEQYF
J gene: TRBJ2-7
clone size: -
D gene: TRBD2
V gene: TRBV28

CDR3 DNA: TGCAGCGTTGAAGATCTCCAACCCGGTGAAGCTTTCTTT
CDR3 protein: CSVEDLQPGEAFF
J gene: TRBJ1-1
clone size: -
D gene: -
V gene: TRBV29-1

CDR3 DNA: TGTGCCAGCAGCTCGGGTAGCGGGAGGGCCGCCAATGAGCAGTTCTTC
CDR3 protein: CASSSGSGRAANEQFF
J gene: TRBJ2-1
clone size: -
D gene: TRBD2
V gene: TRBV7-2

CDR3 DNA: TGCGCCAGCAGCCAAGATCCGGGGGGGAATCAGCCCCAGCATTTT
CDR3 protein: CASSQDPGGNQPQHF
J gene: TRBJ1-5
clone size: -
D gene: -
V gene: TRBV4-1

CDR3 DNA: TGTGCCAGCAGTAAACGGGACAGGGAGTTTTACAATGAGCAGTTCTTC
CDR3 protein: CASSKRDREFYNEQFF
J gene: TRBJ2-1
clone size: -
D gene: TRBD1
V gene: TRBV27

CDR3 DNA: TGTGCCAGCTCCCCCGGCAGGGGGGACTATGGCTACACCTTC
CDR3 protein: CASSPGRGDYGYTF
J gene: TRBJ1-2
clone size: -
D gene: TRBD1
V gene: TRBV6-6

CDR3 DNA: TGTGCCAGCCATCCAGGGATCCGTGATTTTAACTATGGCTACACCTTC
CDR3 protein: CASHPGIRDFNYGYTF
J gene: TRBJ1-2
clone size: -
D gene: -
V gene: TRBV27

CDR3 DNA: TGTGCCAGCAGCCAAGCCAGTGGGGGGGACTACGAGCAGTACTTC
CDR3 protein: CASSQASGGDYEQYF
J gene: TRBJ2-7
clone size: -
D gene: TRBD2
V gene: TRBV3-1/TRBV3-2

CDR3 DNA: TGTGCCAGTAGTCCGGCGACAGGCCCATTCACCGGGGAGCTGTTTTTT
CDR3 protein: CASSPATGPFTGELFF
J gene: TRBJ2-2
clone size: -
D gene: -
V gene: TRBV19

CDR3 DNA: TGCGCCAGCAGCCAACTACTCGGACAGGGGGCAACAAATGAAAAACTGTTTTTT
CDR3 protein: CASSQLLGQGATNEKLFF
J gene: TRBJ1-4
clone size: -
D gene: TRBD1
V gene: TRBV4-3

CDR3 DNA: TGTGCCAGCAGCCCGACAGGGGATACGCAGTATTTT
CDR3 protein: CASSPTGDTQYF
J gene: TRBJ2-3
clone size: -
D gene: TRBD1
V gene: TRBV11-1

CDR3 DNA: TGTGCCACCAGTAGGGGCCCGGAGACCCAGTACTTC
CDR3 protein: CATSRGPETQYF
J gene: TRBJ2-5
clone size: -
D gene: -
V gene: TRBV15

CDR3 DNA: TGTGCCAGCAGCTTGGGACTAGCGGGAGATGTGTTTTTT
CDR3 protein: CASSLGLAGDVFF
J gene: TRBJ2-2
clone size: -
D gene: TRBD2
V gene: TRBV7-2

CDR3 DNA: TGTGCCAGCAGTTACGTGGGGAGGGGAACAGATACGCAGTATTTT
CDR3 protein: CASSYVGRGTDTQYF
J gene: TRBJ2-3
clone size: -
D gene: TRBD2
V gene: TRBV6-5

CDR3 DNA: TGTGCCATCAGTGATCTAAGGAGGGGACTAGCGGGATCACCTTCCTACGAGCAGTACTTC
CDR3 protein: CAISDLRRGLAGSPSYEQYF
J gene: TRBJ2-7
clone size: -
D gene: TRBD2
V gene: TRBV10-3

CDR3 DNA: TGTGCCAGCTCACCACCAGGACTGCAGGGGACCCAGCATTTT
CDR3 protein: CASSPPGLQGTQHF
J gene: TRBJ1-5
clone size: -
D gene: -
V gene: TRBV18

CDR3 DNA: TGTGCCAGCAGCCAAGCTGCGGGCTATAGCAATCAGCCCCAGCATTTT
CDR3 protein: CASSQAAGYSNQPQHF
J gene: TRBJ1-5
clone size: -
D gene: -
V gene: TRBV4-2

CDR3 DNA: TGTGCCAGCAGTGGGACTAGCGGGGGGGCCAATGAGCAGTTCTTC
CDR3 protein: CASSGTSGGANEQFF
J gene: TRBJ2-1
clone size: few
D gene: TRBD2
V gene: TRBV6-4

CDR3 DNA: TGTGCCAGCAGTCCAGGACAGGTTGGGAGTCGAGAGCAGTACTTC
CDR3 protein: CASSPGQVGSREQYF
J gene: TRBJ2-7
clone size: -
D gene: TRBD1
V gene: TRBV27

CDR3 DNA: TGTGCCAGCAGTTTCAGCGGGGGGGTCACCTTTGGGGCAGATACGCAGTATTTT
CDR3 protein: CASSFSGGVTFGADTQYF
J gene: TRBJ2-3
clone size: -
D gene: TRBD2
V gene: TRBV27

CDR3 DNA: TGCGCCAGCCGGTCCGGGACACCCTTCTCTGGAAACACCATATATTTT
CDR3 protein: CASRSGTPFSGNTIYF
J gene: TRBJ1-3
clone size: few
D gene: -
V gene: TRBV4-1

CDR3 DNA: TGTGCCAGCAGAGAAGACAGGGGTGGACAGCCCCAGCATTTT
CDR3 protein: CASREDRGGQPQHF
J gene: TRBJ1-5
clone size: -
D gene: TRBD1
V gene: TRBV6-1

CDR3 DNA: TGTGCCAGCAGTTTAATTCGGACAGGTACCTACGAGCAGTACTTC
CDR3 protein: CASSLIRTGTYEQYF
J gene: TRBJ2-7
clone size: -
D gene: TRBD1
V gene: TRBV28

CDR3 DNA: TGCAGCGCCTCGGGAGTCGGTAATGAAAAACTGTTTTTT
CDR3 protein: CSASGVGNEKLFF
J gene: TRBJ1-4
clone size: -
D gene: -
V gene: TRBV29-1

CDR3 DNA: TGCGCCAGCAGTGACCGGACAGGGTGGACCTACGAGCAGTACTTC
CDR3 protein: CASSDRTGWTYEQYF
J gene: TRBJ2-7
clone size: few
D gene: TRBD1
V gene: TRBV10-1